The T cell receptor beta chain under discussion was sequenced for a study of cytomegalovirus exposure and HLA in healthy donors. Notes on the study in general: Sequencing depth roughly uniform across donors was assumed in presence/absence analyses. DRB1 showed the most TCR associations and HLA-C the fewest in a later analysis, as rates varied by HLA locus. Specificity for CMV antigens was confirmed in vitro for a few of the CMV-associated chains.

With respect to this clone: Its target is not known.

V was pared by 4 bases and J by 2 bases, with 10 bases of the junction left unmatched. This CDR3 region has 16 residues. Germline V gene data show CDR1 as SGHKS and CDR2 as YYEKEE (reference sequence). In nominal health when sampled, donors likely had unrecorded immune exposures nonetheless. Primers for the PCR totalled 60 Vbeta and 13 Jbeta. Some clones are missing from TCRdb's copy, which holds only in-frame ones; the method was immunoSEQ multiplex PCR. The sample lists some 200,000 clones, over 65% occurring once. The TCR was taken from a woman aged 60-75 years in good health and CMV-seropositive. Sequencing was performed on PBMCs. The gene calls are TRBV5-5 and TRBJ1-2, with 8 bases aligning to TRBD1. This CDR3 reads CASSRGQGNLNYGYTF. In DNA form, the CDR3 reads TGTGCCAGCAGCCGAGGACAGGGTAATTTGAACTATGGCTACACCTTC.